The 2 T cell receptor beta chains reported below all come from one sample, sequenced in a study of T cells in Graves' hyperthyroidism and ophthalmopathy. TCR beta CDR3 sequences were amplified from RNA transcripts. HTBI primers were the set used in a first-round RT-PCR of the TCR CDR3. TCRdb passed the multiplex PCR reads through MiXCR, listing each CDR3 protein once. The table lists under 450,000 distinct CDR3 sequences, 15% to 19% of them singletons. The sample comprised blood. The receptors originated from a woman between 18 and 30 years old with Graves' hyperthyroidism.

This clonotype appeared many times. Here the CDR3 DNA reads TGTGCCAGCAGCCCGCGGGACAGAAAGAACTATGGCTACACCTTC. Its protein is CASSPRDRKNYGYTF. The chain links TRBV11-2 to TRBJ1-2, with 7 bases identical to TRBD1. CDR3 size: 15 residues. V was pared by 5 bases and J by 2 bases, with 8 bases of the junction left unmatched. Germline loops: CDR1 SGHAT, CDR2 FQNNGV.

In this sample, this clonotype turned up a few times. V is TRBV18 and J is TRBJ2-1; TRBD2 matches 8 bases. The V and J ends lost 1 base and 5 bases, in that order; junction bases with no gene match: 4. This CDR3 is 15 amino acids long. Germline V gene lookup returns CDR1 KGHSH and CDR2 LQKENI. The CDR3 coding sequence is TGTGCCAGCTCACCACGGATAGCGGGAAACAATGAGCAGTTCTTC. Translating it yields CASSPRIAGNNEQFF.